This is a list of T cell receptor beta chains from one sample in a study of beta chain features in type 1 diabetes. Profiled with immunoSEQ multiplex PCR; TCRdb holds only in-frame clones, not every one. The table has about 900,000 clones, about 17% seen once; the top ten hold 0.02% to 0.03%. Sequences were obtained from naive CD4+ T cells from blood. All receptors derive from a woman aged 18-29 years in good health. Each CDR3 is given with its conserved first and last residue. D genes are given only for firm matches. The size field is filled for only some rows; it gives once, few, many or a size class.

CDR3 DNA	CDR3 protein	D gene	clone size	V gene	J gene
TGTGCCAGCAGCCGGCAGGGAAGTCAGGAGACCCAGTACTTC	CASSRQGSQETQYF	.	.	TRBV7-2	TRBJ2-5
TGTGCCAGCAGCTTGTTCTCCGGCCAGGGAGGGTCGTCCGGGGAGCTGTTTTTT	CASSLFSGQGGSSGELFF	TRBD2	few	TRBV7-6	TRBJ2-2
TGTGCCACCAGCAGTCGACTAGCGAGCACAGATACGCAGTATTTT	CATSSRLASTDTQYF	TRBD2	few	TRBV15	TRBJ2-3
TGTGCCATCAGTGATTGGACAGTCTCCTACGAGCAGTACTTC	CAISDWTVSYEQYF	.	few	TRBV10-3	TRBJ2-7
TGTGCCAGCAGACCGGGGGACAGGATCTCTGGGGCCAACGTCCTGACTTTC	CASRPGDRISGANVLTF	TRBD1	.	TRBV14	TRBJ2-6
TGTGCCAGCAGTTCGCCCCTGTTTGAGGGGCTTATCGAGCAGTACTTC	CASSSPLFEGLIEQYF	.	.	TRBV28	TRBJ2-7
TGTGCCAGCAGCCCTGAATGGGTGACTCGGGACAGCCGCACAGATACGCAGTATTTT	CASSPEWVTRDSRTDTQYF	TRBD1	.	TRBV5-6	TRBJ2-3
TGTGCCAGCAGTTTTCTCCCCCAAGAGACCCAGTACTTC	CASSFLPQETQYF	.	.	TRBV27	TRBJ2-5
TGTGCCAGCGTATCCAGTGGACCTAGCACAGATACGCAGTATTTT	CASVSSGPSTDTQYF	.	few	TRBV6-6	TRBJ2-3
TGTGCCAGCAGGTGGCTATCTTCTAGCACAGATACGCAGTATTTT	CASRWLSSSTDTQYF	.	.	TRBV2	TRBJ2-3
TGTGCCAGCAGCTTAGTGGGGCCAGATACGCAGTATTTT	CASSLVGPDTQYF	.	.	TRBV7-9	TRBJ2-3
TGTGCCAGCAGCTTAGCGCTTTTGGTCGGGGAGCTGTTTTTT	CASSLALLVGELFF	.	few	TRBV7-2	TRBJ2-2
TGTGCCAGCAGTGAAGCCGGCGGCTCCTACAATGAGCAGTTCTTC	CASSEAGGSYNEQFF	.	.	TRBV25-1	TRBJ2-1
TGTGCCAGCAGTCCGGGCCTCGCTCTCCAGGGAGATACGCAGTATTTT	CASSPGLALQGDTQYF	.	few	TRBV7-2	TRBJ2-3
TGTGCCAGCAGTTTAAGGGGTGTAGCGGGCTCCTACGAGCAGTACTTC	CASSLRGVAGSYEQYF	TRBD2	.	TRBV28	TRBJ2-7
TGTGCCAGCAGCCCCGGTCCCCTTACCGAGCAGTACTTC	CASSPGPLTEQYF	.	.	TRBV5-4	TRBJ2-7
TGTGCCAGCAGGCTGACTAGCGGGACGGGCGAGCAGTACTTC	CASRLTSGTGEQYF	TRBD2	few	TRBV27	TRBJ2-7
TGTGCCAGCAGCTTAGCCTGGTCCTCCTACGAGCAGTACTTC	CASSLAWSSYEQYF	.	few	TRBV7-2	TRBJ2-7
TGTGCCAGCAGTTCAGGCTCGGGAAGTCCCTACGAGCAGTACTTC	CASSSGSGSPYEQYF	.	.	TRBV11-2	TRBJ2-7
TGTGCCAGCAGTTTATTTCGGGGTAGCGGCTACGAGCAGTACTTC	CASSLFRGSGYEQYF	.	.	TRBV28	TRBJ2-7
TGTGCCAGCAGTGACCAGGTGAACACCGGGGAGCTGTTTTTT	CASSDQVNTGELFF	.	few	TRBV2	TRBJ2-2
TGTGCCAGCTCACCCGGACAGGGAGGACTCTATGGCTACACCTTC	CASSPGQGGLYGYTF	TRBD1	.	TRBV18	TRBJ1-2
TGTGCCAGCAGCCAAGATAACTGGAGGGTTTCTGCCGGGGAGCTGTTTTTT	CASSQDNWRVSAGELFF	.	.	TRBV4-2	TRBJ2-2
TGTGCCAGCACCACCGGGCCCTCGTCGACCGGGGAGCTGTTTTTT	CASTTGPSSTGELFF	.	few	TRBV2	TRBJ2-2
TGTGCCAGCCGGGACAGGGGGCTCTCAGGAAACACCATATATTTT	CASRDRGLSGNTIYF	TRBD1	.	TRBV2	TRBJ1-3
TGTGCCAGCAGTTTTGTTCCCCAGGGTTTAGGCGGGGAGCTGTTTTTT	CASSFVPQGLGGELFF	.	.	TRBV27	TRBJ2-2
TGTGCCACCAGACAGGGTATTGGCAATGAGCAGTTCTTC	CATRQGIGNEQFF	.	few	TRBV15	TRBJ2-1
TGTGCCAGTAGTAAAACGACAGGTATAGCGCACTCCTACGAGCAGTACTTC	CASSKTTGIAHSYEQYF	.	few	TRBV19	TRBJ2-7